The sequence of this TCR beta chain was determined in a study of regulatory T cells in long-lasting Graves disease. Study summary: Antithyroid drugs had been taken under 3 months by newly diagnosed Graves' patients.

Combining iRepertoire HTBI primers with Arm-PCR of CDR3 regions, the authors built TCR beta libraries. TCRdb called the multiplex PCR reads again in MiXCR, with one record for every CDR3 protein. Of 500,000 or so distinct CDR3 sequences listed, approximately 15% were seen once; the top ten hold more than 15%. Study results and limitations: It was in persistent disease that TRBV28, TRBJ1-2 and TRBJ2-5 were favored.

Ten or more counts support this clonotype. No antigen is known for it. Germline V gene lookup returns CDR1 MDHEN and CDR2 SYDVKM. The ends were cut back, 6 bases at V and 4 bases at J, with 13 bases in the middle. This CDR3 contains 13 residues. The time point denotes: newly diagnosed GD, antithyroid drugs for less than 3 months. RNA from PBMCs was the source of the TCR library. These data are also associated with another study on T cells in Graves' hyperthyroidism and ophthalmopathy.

Specimen: peripheral blood mononuclear cells (PBMCs), collected at new diagnosis, from a patient treated with antithyroid drugs. The J gene is TRBJ2-7, the V gene TRBV28; TRBD1 or TRBD2 may be the D gene (5 bases each). This receptor was identified in a woman aged 50 to 60 with Graves disease. CDR3 amino acids: CASSRRTIYEQYF. The DNA of the CDR3 is TGTGCCAGCAGCCGGAGGACAATATACGAGCAGTACTTC.